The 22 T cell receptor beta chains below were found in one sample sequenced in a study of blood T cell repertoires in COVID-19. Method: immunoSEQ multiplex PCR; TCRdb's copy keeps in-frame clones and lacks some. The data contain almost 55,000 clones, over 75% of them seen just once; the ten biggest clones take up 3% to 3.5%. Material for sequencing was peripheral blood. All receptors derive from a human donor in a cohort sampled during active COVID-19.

This chain's CDR3 is CASSQDRLAGEETQYF. The CDR3 DNA is TGCGCCAGCAGCCAAGATCGACTAGCGGGTGAAGAGACCCAGTACTTC. The genes are TRBV4-1 and TRBJ2-5; 10 positions match TRBD2. The germline CDR1 and CDR2 sequences are MGHRA and YSYEKL. With 0 bases clipped from V and 3 bases from J, the junction kept 4 bases outside the gene matches. The CDR3 is made up of 16 amino acids.

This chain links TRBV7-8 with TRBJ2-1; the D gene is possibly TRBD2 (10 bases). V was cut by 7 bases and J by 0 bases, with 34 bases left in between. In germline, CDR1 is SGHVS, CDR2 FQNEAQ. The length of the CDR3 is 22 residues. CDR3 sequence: CASTLRTGVKTSGRVSYNEQFF. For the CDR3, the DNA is TGTGCCAGCACCCTACGGACAGGGGTTAAAACGAGCGGGAGGGTCTCCTACAATGAGCAGTTCTTC. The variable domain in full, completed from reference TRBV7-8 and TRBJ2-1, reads GAGVSQSPRYKVAKRGQDVALRCDPISGHVSLFWYQQALGQGPEFLTYFQNEAQLDKSGLPSDRFFAERPEGSVSTLKIQRTQQEDSAVYLCASTLRTGVKTSGRVSYNEQFFGPGTRLTVL.

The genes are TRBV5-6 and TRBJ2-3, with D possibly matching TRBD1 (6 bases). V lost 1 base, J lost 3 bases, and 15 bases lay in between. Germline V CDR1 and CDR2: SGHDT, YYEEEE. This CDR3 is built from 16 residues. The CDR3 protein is CASSLFGQSGTDTQYF. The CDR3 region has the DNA TGTGCCAGCAGCTTGTTCGGACAGTCAGGAACAGATACGCAGTATTTT.

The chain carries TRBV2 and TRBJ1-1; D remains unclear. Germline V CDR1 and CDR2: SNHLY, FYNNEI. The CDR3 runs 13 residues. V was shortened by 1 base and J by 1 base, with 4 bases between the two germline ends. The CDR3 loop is CASSEERNTEAFF. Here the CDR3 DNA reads TGTGCCAGCAGTGAAGAGAGGAACACTGAAGCTTTCTTT.

The CDR3 reads CASSEETAGAEYF. The CDR3 DNA sequence: TGTGCCAGCAGTGAAGAGACAGCGGGGGCCGAGTATTTT. The rearrangement joins TRBV2 to TRBJ2-3; 8 nucleotides match TRBD2. CDR1 is SNHLY and CDR2 is FYNNEI in the germline V gene. The CDR3 spans 13 residues. The trim removed 1 base at V and 13 bases at J, leaving 7 bases unmatched.

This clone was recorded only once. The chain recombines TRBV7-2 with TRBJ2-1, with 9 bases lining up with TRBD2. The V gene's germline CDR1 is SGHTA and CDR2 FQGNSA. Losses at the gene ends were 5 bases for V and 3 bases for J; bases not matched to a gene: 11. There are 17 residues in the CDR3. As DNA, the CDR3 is TGTGCCAGCAGCCCGAGGGGCGGGAGGGTAAACTACAATGAGCAGTTCTTC. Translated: CASSPRGGRVNYNEQFF.

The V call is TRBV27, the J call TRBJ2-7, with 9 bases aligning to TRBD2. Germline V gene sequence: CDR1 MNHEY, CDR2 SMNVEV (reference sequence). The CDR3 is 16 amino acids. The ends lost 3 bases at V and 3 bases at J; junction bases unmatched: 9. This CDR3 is CASSFTRLAEGYEQYF. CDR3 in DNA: TGTGCCAGCAGTTTCACCCGACTAGCGGAGGGCTACGAGCAGTACTTC.

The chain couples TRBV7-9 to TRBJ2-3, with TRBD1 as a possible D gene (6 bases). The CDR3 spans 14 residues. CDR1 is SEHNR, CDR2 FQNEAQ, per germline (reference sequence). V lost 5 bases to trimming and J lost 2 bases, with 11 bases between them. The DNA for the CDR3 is TGTGCCAGCAGCGGGGGCACAGACACAGATACGCAGTATTTT. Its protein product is CASSGGTDTDTQYF.

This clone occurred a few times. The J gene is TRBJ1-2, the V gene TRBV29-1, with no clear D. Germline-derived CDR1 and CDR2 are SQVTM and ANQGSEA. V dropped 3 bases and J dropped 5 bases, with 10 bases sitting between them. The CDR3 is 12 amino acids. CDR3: CSVDGVQYGYTF. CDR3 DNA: TGCAGCGTTGACGGGGTACAATATGGCTACACCTTC.

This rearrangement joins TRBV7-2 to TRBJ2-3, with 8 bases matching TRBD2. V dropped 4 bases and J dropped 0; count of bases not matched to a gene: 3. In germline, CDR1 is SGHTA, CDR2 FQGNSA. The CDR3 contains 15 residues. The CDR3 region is CASSSGTRSTDTQYF. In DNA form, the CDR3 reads TGTGCCAGCAGCTCCGGGACTAGGAGCACAGATACGCAGTATTTT.

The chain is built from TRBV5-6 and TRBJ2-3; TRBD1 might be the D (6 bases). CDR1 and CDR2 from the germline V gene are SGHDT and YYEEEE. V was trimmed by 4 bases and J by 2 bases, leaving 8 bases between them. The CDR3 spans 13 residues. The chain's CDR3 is CASSRGYTDTQYF. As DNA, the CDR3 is TGTGCCAGCAGCAGGGGGTACACAGATACGCAGTATTTT. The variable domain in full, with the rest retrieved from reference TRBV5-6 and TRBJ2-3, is DAGVTQSPTHLIKTRGQQVTLRCSPKSGHDTVSWYQQALGQGPQFIFQYYEEEERQRGNFPDRFSGHQFPNYSSELNVNALLLGDSALYLCASSRGYTDTQYFGPGTRLTVL.

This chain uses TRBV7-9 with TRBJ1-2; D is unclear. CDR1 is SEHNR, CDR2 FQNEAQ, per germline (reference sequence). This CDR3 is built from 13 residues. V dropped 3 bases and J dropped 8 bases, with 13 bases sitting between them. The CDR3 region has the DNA TGTGCCAGCAGCTTTGGGGAGTCGGGGGGCTACACCTTC. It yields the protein CASSFGESGGYTF.

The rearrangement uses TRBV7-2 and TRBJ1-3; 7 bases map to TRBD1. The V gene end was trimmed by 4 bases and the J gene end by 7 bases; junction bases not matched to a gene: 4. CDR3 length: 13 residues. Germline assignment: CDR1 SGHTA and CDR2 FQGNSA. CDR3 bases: TGTGCCAGCAGCTCGCGACAGGGCAACACCATATATTTT. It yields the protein CASSSRQGNTIYF. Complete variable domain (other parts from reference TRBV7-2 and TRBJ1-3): GAGVSQSPSNKVTEKGKDVELRCDPISGHTALYWYRQSLGQGLEFLIYFQGNSAPDKSGLPSDRFSAERTGGSVSTLTIQRTQQEDSAVYLCASSSRQGNTIYFGEGSWLTVV.

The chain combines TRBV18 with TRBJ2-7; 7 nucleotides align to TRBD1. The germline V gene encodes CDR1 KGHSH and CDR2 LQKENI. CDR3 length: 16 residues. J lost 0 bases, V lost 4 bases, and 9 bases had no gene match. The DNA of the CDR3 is TGTGCCAGCTCACTTCCGACAGGGAAGGGCTCCTACGAGCAGTACTTC. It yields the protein CASSLPTGKGSYEQYF.

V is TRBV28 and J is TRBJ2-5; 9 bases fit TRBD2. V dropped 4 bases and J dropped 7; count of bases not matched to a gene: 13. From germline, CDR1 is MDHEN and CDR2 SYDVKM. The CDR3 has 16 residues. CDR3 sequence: CASSYLTSGPLGTQYF. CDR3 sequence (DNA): TGTGCCAGCAGTTATCTGACTAGCGGACCCTTGGGGACCCAGTACTTC.

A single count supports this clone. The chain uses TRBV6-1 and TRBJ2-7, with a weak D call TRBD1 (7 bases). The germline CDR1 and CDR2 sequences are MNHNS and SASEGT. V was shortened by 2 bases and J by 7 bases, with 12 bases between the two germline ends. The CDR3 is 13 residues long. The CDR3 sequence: CASSERGDREQYF. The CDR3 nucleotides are TGTGCCAGCAGTGAAAGGGGGGACAGAGAGCAGTACTTC.

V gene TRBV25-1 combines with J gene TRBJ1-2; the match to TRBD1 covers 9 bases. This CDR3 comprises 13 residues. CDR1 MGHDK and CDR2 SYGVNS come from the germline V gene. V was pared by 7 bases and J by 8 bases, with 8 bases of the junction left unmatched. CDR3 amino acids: CASKYRTGDGYTF. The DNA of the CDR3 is TGTGCCAGCAAGTATAGGACAGGGGACGGCTACACCTTC.

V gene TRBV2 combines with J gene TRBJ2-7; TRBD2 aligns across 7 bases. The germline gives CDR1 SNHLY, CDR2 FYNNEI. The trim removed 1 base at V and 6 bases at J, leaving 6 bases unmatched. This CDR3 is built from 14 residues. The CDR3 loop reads CASSEGTSFAEQYF. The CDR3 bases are TGTGCCAGCAGTGAAGGGACTAGTTTCGCCGAGCAGTACTTC.

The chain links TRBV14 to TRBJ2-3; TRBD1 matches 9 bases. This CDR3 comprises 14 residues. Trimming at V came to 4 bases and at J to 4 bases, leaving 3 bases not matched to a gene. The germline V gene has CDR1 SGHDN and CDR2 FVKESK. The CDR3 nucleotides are TGTGCCAGCAGCCCGTGGACAGGGGCAGATACGCAGTATTTT. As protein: CASSPWTGADTQYF.

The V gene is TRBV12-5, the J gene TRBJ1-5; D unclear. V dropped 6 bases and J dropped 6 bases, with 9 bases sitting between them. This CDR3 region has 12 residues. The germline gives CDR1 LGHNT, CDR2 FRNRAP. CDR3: CASGSVAQPQHF. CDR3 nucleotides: TGTGCTAGTGGGTCGGTAGCTCAGCCCCAGCATTTT. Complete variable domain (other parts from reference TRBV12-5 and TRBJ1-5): DARVTQTPRHKVTEMGQEVTMRCQPILGHNTVFWYRQTMMQGLELLAYFRNRAPLDDSGMPKDRFSAEMPDATLATLKIQPSEPRDSAVYFCASGSVAQPQHFGDGTRLSIL.

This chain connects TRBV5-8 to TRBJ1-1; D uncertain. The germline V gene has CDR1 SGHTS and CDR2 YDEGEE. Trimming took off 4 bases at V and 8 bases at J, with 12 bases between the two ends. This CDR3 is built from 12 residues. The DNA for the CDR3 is TGTGCCAGCAGCCCCTGGCGGGTAGAAGCTTTCTTT. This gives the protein CASSPWRVEAFF.

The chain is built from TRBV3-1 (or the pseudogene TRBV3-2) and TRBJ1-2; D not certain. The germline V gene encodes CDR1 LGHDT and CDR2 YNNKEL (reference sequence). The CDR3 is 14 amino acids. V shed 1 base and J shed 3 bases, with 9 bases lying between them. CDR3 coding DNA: TGTGCCAGCAGCCAAGTTAGCTCCTACTATGGCTACACCTTC. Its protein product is CASSQVSSYYGYTF.